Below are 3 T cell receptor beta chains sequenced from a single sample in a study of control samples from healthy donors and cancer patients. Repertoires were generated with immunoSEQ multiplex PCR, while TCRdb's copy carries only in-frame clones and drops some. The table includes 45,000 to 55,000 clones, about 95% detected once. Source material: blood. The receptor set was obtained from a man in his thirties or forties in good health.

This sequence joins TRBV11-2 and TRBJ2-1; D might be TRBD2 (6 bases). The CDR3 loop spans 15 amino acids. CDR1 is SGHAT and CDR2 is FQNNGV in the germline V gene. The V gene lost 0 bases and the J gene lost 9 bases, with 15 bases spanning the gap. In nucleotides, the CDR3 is TGTGCCAGCAGCTTAGATCACCACGGGAGAGGTGAGCAGTTCTTC. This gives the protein CASSLDHHGRGEQFF.

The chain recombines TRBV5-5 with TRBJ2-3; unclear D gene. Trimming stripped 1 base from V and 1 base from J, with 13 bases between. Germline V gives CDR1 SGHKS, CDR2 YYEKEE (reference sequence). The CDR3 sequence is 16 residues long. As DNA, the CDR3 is TGTGCCAGCAGCTTGCCGGCAGCCCTAGGCACAGATACGCAGTATTTT. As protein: CASSLPAALGTDTQYF.

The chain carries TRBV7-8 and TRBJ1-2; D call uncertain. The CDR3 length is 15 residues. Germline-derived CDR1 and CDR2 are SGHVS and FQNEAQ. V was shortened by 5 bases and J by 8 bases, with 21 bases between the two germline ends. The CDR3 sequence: CASSNREGTMWGYTF. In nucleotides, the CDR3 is TGTGCCAGCAGCAATCGGGAGGGAACGATGTGGGGCTACACCTTC.